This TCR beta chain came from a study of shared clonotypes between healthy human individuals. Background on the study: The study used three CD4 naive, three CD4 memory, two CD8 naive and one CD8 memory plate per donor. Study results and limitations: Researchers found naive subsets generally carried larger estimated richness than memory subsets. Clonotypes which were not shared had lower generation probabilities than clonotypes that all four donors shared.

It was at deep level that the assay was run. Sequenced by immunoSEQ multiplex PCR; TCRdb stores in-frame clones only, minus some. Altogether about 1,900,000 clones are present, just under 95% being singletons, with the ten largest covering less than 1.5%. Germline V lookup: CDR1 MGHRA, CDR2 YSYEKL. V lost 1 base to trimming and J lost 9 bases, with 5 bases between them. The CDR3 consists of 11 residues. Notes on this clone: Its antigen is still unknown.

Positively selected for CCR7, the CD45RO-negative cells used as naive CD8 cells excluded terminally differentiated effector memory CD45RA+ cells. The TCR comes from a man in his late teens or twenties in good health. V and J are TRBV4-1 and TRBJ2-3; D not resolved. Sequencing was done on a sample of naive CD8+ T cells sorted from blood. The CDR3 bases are TGCGCCAGCAGCCAAGGAGTGACGCAGTATTTT. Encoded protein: CASSQGVTQYF.